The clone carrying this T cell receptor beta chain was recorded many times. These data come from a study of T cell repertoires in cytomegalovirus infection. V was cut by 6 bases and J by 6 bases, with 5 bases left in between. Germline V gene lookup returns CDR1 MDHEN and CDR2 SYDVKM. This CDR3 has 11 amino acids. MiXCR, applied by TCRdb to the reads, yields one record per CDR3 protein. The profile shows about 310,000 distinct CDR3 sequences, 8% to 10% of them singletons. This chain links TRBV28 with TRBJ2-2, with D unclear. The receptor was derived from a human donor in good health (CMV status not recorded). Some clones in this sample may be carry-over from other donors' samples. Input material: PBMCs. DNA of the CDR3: TGTGCCAGCAGGGCGGCCGGGGAGCTGTTTTTT. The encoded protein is CASRAAGELFF.